These 13 T cell receptor beta chains originate from one sample sequenced in a study of vaccination and CD4 T cells after COVID-19. Their specific antigens are unknown. Sequencing of DNA taken from cultured CD4+ T cells relied on the Oncomine TCR Beta short-read assay. Each CDR3 protein is one row after TCRdb ran MiXCR on the PCR reads. The repertoire holds 9,500 to 14,000 distinct CDR3 sequences, with 56% as singletons. The treatment was: approximately 9-day PBMC culture with coronavirus spike peptide pools or control peptides (ViraFEST assay). The sample taken for sequencing was CD4+ T cells from blood, cultured in vitro. The receptors originated from a human donor who had recovered from COVID-19.

The rearrangement joins TRBV20-1 to TRBJ2-2; D perhaps matches TRBD1 (7 bases). The V end was cut by 0 bases, the J end by 5 bases, with 10 bases between. Germline V gene sequence: CDR1 DFQATT, CDR2 SNEGSKA (reference sequence). The CDR3 has 14 amino acids. CDR3 DNA sequence: TGCAGTGCTAGAGAACAGGGGAGGACCGGGGAGCTGTTTTTT. Protein sequence: CSAREQGRTGELFF.

The rearrangement joins TRBV7-9 to TRBJ2-3; D unclear. In germline, CDR1 is SEHNR, CDR2 FQNEAQ (reference sequence). CDR3 length: 12 amino acids. The V end lost 4 bases, the J end lost 2 bases, and 4 bases lay between the germline ends. The CDR3 is CASSYVTDTQYF. DNA for the CDR3: TGTGCCAGCAGCTACGTCACAGATACGCAGTATTTT. Supplemented by reference TRBV7-9 and TRBJ2-3, the full variable domain reads DTGVSQNPRHKITKRGQNVTFRCDPISEHNRLYWYRQTLGQGPEFLTYFQNEAQLEKSRLLSDRFSAERPKGSFSTLEIQRTEQGDSAMYLCASSYVTDTQYFGPGTRLTVL.

The chain couples TRBV20-1 to TRBJ1-2; 7 nucleotides line up with TRBD1. From germline, CDR1 is DFQATT and CDR2 SNEGSKA (reference sequence). The CDR3 extends over 13 amino acids. J lost 6 bases, V lost 5 bases, and 9 bases had no gene match. Written as DNA, the CDR3 is TGCAGTGCTCCCCGGACAGGAGGGAATGGCTACACCTTC. It codes for CSAPRTGGNGYTF.

The chain is built from TRBV4-1 and TRBJ2-3, with TRBD1 matching over 10 bases. After removal of 6 bases from V and 4 bases from J, the junction contained 7 bases not matched to a gene. CDR1 is MGHRA and CDR2 is YSYEKL in the germline V gene. This CDR3 contains 15 residues. CDR3 protein: CASSRGQGGADTQYF. The CDR3 DNA is TGCGCCAGCAGTCGCGGACAGGGGGGGGCAGATACGCAGTATTTT.

The genes are TRBV20-1 and TRBJ2-6; D is unresolved. Germline assignment: CDR1 DFQATT and CDR2 SNEGSKA (reference sequence). There are 15 residues in the CDR3. Trimming removed 1 base from V and 0 bases from J, with 7 bases in between. CDR3 DNA sequence: TGCAGTGCTAGAGTGATGAGCTCTGGGGCCAACGTCCTGACTTTC. Translating gives CSARVMSSGANVLTF.

The chain joins TRBV24-1 to TRBJ2-7; 7 bases align to TRBD1. This CDR3 has 14 residues. Germline V gene sequence: CDR1 KGHDR, CDR2 SFDVKD. Trimming took 5 bases from V and 2 from J; bases not matched to a gene: 5. The CDR3 nucleotides read TGTGCCACCAGTGCCACAGGGGAACCCTACGAGCAGTACTTC. As protein: CATSATGEPYEQYF.

The CDR3 sequence is CSARGRLAGSTDTQYF. The CDR3 bases are TGCAGTGCTAGAGGCCGTCTAGCGGGTAGCACAGATACGCAGTATTTT. This chain uses TRBV20-1 with TRBJ2-3; 8 nucleotides line up with TRBD2. There are 16 residues in the CDR3. V lost 1 base to trimming and J lost 0 bases; unmatched junction nucleotides: 6. The germline CDR1 and CDR2 sequences are DFQATT and SNEGSKA (reference sequence).

This clonotype was counted between two and nine times. This rearrangement joins TRBV7-3 to TRBJ1-1; D is uncertain. The germline V gene has CDR1 SGHTA and CDR2 FQGTGA. V lost 1 base to trimming and J lost 6 bases, with 9 bases between them. The CDR3 extends over 13 amino acids. CDR3 bases: TGTGCCAGCAGCTTAAAGGGAAGGTCTGAAGCTTTCTTT. Protein product: CASSLKGRSEAFF.

The rearrangement links TRBV2 to TRBJ2-5, with 8 bases lining up with TRBD1. V gave up 8 bases and J gave up 2 bases; unmatched junction bases: 13. Looked up from germline, CDR1 is SNHLY and CDR2 is FYNNEI. The CDR3 is made up of 16 amino acids. CDR3 sequence: CASGSTTGGPQETQYF. In DNA form, the CDR3 reads TGTGCCAGCGGTTCCACCACAGGGGGGCCTCAAGAGACCCAGTACTTC.

The chain links TRBV15 to TRBJ2-1; D is uncertain. This CDR3 region has 17 residues. Germline V gene data show CDR1 as LNHNV and CDR2 as YYDKDF (reference sequence). V gave up 0 bases and J gave up 0 bases, with 12 bases separating them. CDR3 sequence: CATSRDPPTSSYNEQFF. The CDR3 bases are TGTGCCACCAGCAGAGATCCCCCAACGAGCTCCTACAATGAGCAGTTCTTC.

This clonotype was detected only a few times. V usage is TRBV20-1 and J usage is TRBJ2-3, with TRBD2 matching 8 bases. Per germline, CDR1 DFQATT and CDR2 SNEGSKA (reference sequence). V shed 3 bases, J shed 8 bases, and the junction held 16 bases outside the gene matches. The length of the CDR3 is 16 residues. In nucleotides, the CDR3 is TGCAGTGCTAGTGGGGACCCGCGGGAGGCCGTTCGTACGCAGTATTTT. It specifies CSASGDPREAVRTQYF.

V and J are TRBV20-1 and TRBJ1-1, with D uncertain. The CDR3 contains 12 residues. Trimming left V 3 bases short and J 1 base short, with 6 bases between. From germline, CDR1 is DFQATT and CDR2 SNEGSKA (reference sequence). DNA of the CDR3: TGCAGTGCTAGCCCCTGGAACACTGAAGCTTTCTTT. The encoded protein is CSASPWNTEAFF.

By share of the sample, this clonotype is medium-sized (0.01 to 0.1%). The chain is built from TRBV12-5 and TRBJ2-6, with D perhaps matching TRBD1 (6 bases). This CDR3 spans 16 amino acids. Deletions cut 5 bases from V and 2 bases from J, with 13 bases between. Per germline, CDR1 LGHNT and CDR2 FRNRAP. The CDR3 spells CASGGRQAPGANVLTF. CDR3 bases: TGTGCTAGTGGTGGTCGACAGGCACCTGGGGCCAACGTCCTGACTTTC.